These 19 T cell receptor beta chains were all obtained from the same sample, sequenced in a study of blood T cell repertoires in COVID-19 (dated by TCRdb to about 2020). The receptor library was made with the immunoSEQ multiplex PCR assay. Held by TCRdb, this immuneACCESS table contains in-frame sequences only and omits some clones. Under half of the omission traces to an unresolved V gene where checked; the cause of the rest is unknown. A total of about 480,000 clones appear in this sample, approximately 90% of them only once. Of the sample, over 10% falls within the top ten clones. Sequenced sample: peripheral blood. The receptors come from a woman aged 45-59 years with COVID-19, enrolled during active disease.

The chain combines TRBV6-5 with TRBJ2-7; TRBD1 aligns across 8 bases. Trimming at V came to 7 bases and at J to 5 bases, leaving 7 bases not matched to a gene. Germline V lookup: CDR1 MNHEY, CDR2 SVGAGI. There are 13 residues in the CDR3. CDR3 nucleotides: TGTGCCAGCACCTACAGGACAGGGAACGAGCAGTACTTC. Translating gives CASTYRTGNEQYF.

The rearrangement uses TRBV4-2 and TRBJ1-2; no reliable D call. The V and J ends lost 0 bases and 1 base respectively, with 21 bases between them. This CDR3 contains 19 residues. Germline assignment: CDR1 LGHNA and CDR2 YNFKEQ. The DNA for the CDR3 is TGTGCCAGCAGCCAAGATATCCTCTTTCACAGAACTCATAACTATGGCTACACCTTC. Translation gives CASSQDILFHRTHNYGYTF.

This clone was detected once. A much larger clone is a single base away; this may be a read error. The chain links TRBV11-3 to TRBJ1-3, with D perhaps TRBD1 (6 bases). Germline CDR1 SGHNT, CDR2 YENEEA. V lost 2 bases to trimming and J lost 4 bases, with 9 bases between them. The CDR3 has 14 amino acids. CDR3 sequence reads: CASSLTGTGNTIYF. CDR3 DNA: TGTGCCAGCAGCTTAACAGGGACGGGAAACACCATATATTTT. The full variable domain, with the rest looked up from reference TRBV11-3 and TRBJ1-3, is EAGVVQSPRYKIIEKKQPVAFWCNPISGHNTLYWYLQNLGQGPELLIRYENEEAVDDSQLPKDRFSAERLKGVDSTLKIQPAELGDSAVYLCASSLTGTGNTIYFGEGSWLTVV.

The V gene is TRBV25-1, the J gene TRBJ2-3; D possibly corresponds to TRBD1 (6 bases). Per the germline V gene, CDR1 is MGHDK and CDR2 is SYGVNS. CDR3 size: 15 residues. The V end lost 5 bases, the J end lost 7 bases, and 19 bases lay between the germline ends. CDR3 in DNA: TGTGCCAGCAGTCCCGTGGGGGCAGGGGCGAATACGCAGTATTTT. This translates into CASSPVGAGANTQYF.

The chain recombines TRBV28 with TRBJ1-1; D unresolved. Between the trimmed V and J ends, which lost 10 bases and 1 base, there was a span of 13 bases. Per the germline V gene, CDR1 is MDHEN and CDR2 is SYDVKM. The CDR3 loop spans 13 amino acids. CDR3 in amino acids: CATWIGENTEAFF. The CDR3 DNA sequence: TGTGCCACCTGGATCGGGGAGAACACTGAAGCTTTCTTT.

The J gene is TRBJ2-3, the V gene TRBV10-1; 7 bases match TRBD1. Unmatched junction bases numbered 9, after V lost 6 bases and J lost 3 bases. Per germline, CDR1 WNHNN and CDR2 SYGVQD (reference sequence). CDR3 length: 15 residues. The CDR3 DNA follows: TGCGCCAGCAGCCCAAGACAGGGTGTAACAGATACGCAGTATTTT. Protein sequence: CASSPRQGVTDTQYF.

The CDR3: CASGVLSSYEQYF. DNA of the CDR3: TGTGCCTCGGGGGTCCTCAGCTCCTACGAGCAGTACTTC. The rearrangement uses TRBV10-3 and TRBJ2-7; maybe TRBD2 (6 bases). From germline, CDR1 is ENHRY and CDR2 SYGVKD. The V gene lost 11 bases and the J gene lost 0 bases, with 14 bases spanning the gap. The CDR3 is 13 residues long.

The genes are TRBV12-5 and TRBJ2-6; TRBD2 might be the D (5 bases). Germline assignment: CDR1 LGHNT and CDR2 FRNRAP. There are 18 residues in the CDR3. The ends were cut back, 3 bases at V and 0 bases at J, with 15 bases in the middle. Here the CDR3 DNA reads TGTGCTAGTGGTTTTACCGGACTCACAGACTCTGGGGCCAACGTCCTGACTTTC. Its translation: CASGFTGLTDSGANVLTF.

This rearrangement joins TRBV18 to TRBJ1-2; 11 bases fit TRBD1. This CDR3 is built from 15 residues. Germline trimming cut 3 bases from V and 4 bases from J; bases unmatched to any gene: 4. Germline V gene data show CDR1 as KGHSH and CDR2 as LQKENI. CDR3 coding DNA: TGTGCCAGCTCACCGGGACAGGGGGGAAGCTATGGCTACACCTTC. Translation gives CASSPGQGGSYGYTF. The whole variable domain, filled in from reference TRBV18 and TRBJ1-2, reads NAGVMQNPRHLVRRRGQEARLRCSPMKGHSHVYWYRQLPEEGLKFMVYLQKENIIDESGMPKERFSAEFPKEGPSILRIQQVVRGDSAAYFCASSPGQGGSYGYTFGSGTRLTVV.

The V and J genes are TRBV19 and TRBJ1-4; a possible D gene is TRBD1 (5 bases). V was pared by 6 bases and J by 0 bases, with 14 bases between. Germline CDR1 and CDR2: LNHDA and SQIVND (reference sequence). The CDR3 loop spans 16 amino acids. CDR3 nucleotides: TGTGCCAGTAGCGTAACAGGACCTGCAACTAATGAAAAACTGTTTTTT. It is translated as CASSVTGPATNEKLFF.

The chain combines TRBV29-1 with TRBJ1-2; D is uncertain. Germline V gene data show CDR1 as SQVTM and CDR2 as ANQGSEA. The CDR3 is 13 residues long. The V gene lost 6 bases and the J gene lost 10 bases, with 21 bases spanning the gap. As DNA, the CDR3 is TGCAGCGTCTATGTCACCCCCACCTCCACCTACACCTTC. As protein: CSVYVTPTSTYTF.

The rearrangement uses TRBV12-5 and TRBJ2-1; 8 nucleotides match TRBD2. The CDR3 spans 15 residues. V was clipped by 7 bases and J by 10 bases; unmatched bases: 15. The germline gives CDR1 LGHNT, CDR2 FRNRAP. The CDR3 DNA reads TGTGCTAGTGTTCAGGGCGGGGGGCCGCTAGGGGAGCAGTTCTTC. Translated, it gives CASVQGGGPLGEQFF.

The chain links TRBV5-6 to TRBJ2-2, with 9 positions matching TRBD2. The V segment lost 8 bases and the J segment 6 bases; nucleotides outside the gene matches: 5. Per germline, CDR1 SGHDT and CDR2 YYEEEE. The CDR3 length is 13 residues. CDR3 amino acids: CASGTSWAGELFF. The CDR3 DNA is TGTGCCAGTGGGACTAGCTGGGCCGGGGAGCTGTTTTTT.

The V gene is TRBV5-1, the J gene TRBJ2-4, with D possibly TRBD2 on 5 matching bases. The V gene's germline CDR1 is SGHRS and CDR2 YFSETQ. The CDR3 extends over 14 amino acids. Trimming removed 2 bases from V and 8 bases from J, with 14 bases in between. CDR3 residues: CASSLEGTNDIQYF. The CDR3, as DNA: TGCGCCAGCAGCTTAGAGGGCACAAATGACATTCAGTACTTC.

The gene calls are TRBV6-5 and TRBJ1-2; unclear D gene. Trimming took off 7 bases at V and 5 bases at J, with 17 bases between the two ends. The length of the CDR3 is 14 residues. Germline V lookup: CDR1 MNHEY, CDR2 SVGAGI. The CDR3, as DNA: TGTGCCAGCACCCCCTCGGTCGCGGGATATGGCTACACCTTC. Its protein is CASTPSVAGYGYTF.

This clone was seen just once. This sequence joins TRBV11-2 and TRBJ1-1, with D unresolved. Trimming stripped 5 bases from V and 1 base from J, with 11 bases between. Germline lookup yields CDR1 SGHAT and CDR2 FQNNGV. This CDR3 spans 14 amino acids. CDR3 in DNA: TGTGCCAGCAGCCCCTTTCCAGGGAACACTGAAGCTTTCTTT. It yields the protein CASSPFPGNTEAFF.

The chain uses TRBV28 and TRBJ1-2; no definite D call. V lost 6 bases and J lost 0, with 11 bases in between. Germline values: CDR1 MDHEN, CDR2 SYDVKM. The CDR3 totals 14 residues. The CDR3 reads CASSALGANYGYTF. The CDR3 DNA is TGTGCCAGCAGCGCACTAGGCGCTAACTATGGCTACACCTTC.

The chain's CDR3 is CASTPAGVDTQYF. The CDR3 DNA sequence: TGTGCCAGCACCCCGGCAGGGGTGGATACGCAGTATTTT. This rearrangement joins TRBV6-5 to TRBJ2-3; weak D call: TRBD1 (6 bases). Trimming took 7 bases from V and 6 from J, leaving 14 bases between them. This CDR3 comprises 13 residues. Germline V gene data show CDR1 as MNHEY and CDR2 as SVGAGI.

The chain is built from TRBV24-1 and TRBJ2-5, with D uncertain. Trimming stripped 0 bases from V and 5 bases from J, with 15 bases between. Germline CDR1 and CDR2: KGHDR and SFDVKD. The CDR3 loop spans 16 amino acids. CDR3: CATSDLRFGGHETQYF. Here the CDR3 DNA reads TGTGCCACCAGTGATTTGCGTTTCGGTGGTCACGAGACCCAGTACTTC.